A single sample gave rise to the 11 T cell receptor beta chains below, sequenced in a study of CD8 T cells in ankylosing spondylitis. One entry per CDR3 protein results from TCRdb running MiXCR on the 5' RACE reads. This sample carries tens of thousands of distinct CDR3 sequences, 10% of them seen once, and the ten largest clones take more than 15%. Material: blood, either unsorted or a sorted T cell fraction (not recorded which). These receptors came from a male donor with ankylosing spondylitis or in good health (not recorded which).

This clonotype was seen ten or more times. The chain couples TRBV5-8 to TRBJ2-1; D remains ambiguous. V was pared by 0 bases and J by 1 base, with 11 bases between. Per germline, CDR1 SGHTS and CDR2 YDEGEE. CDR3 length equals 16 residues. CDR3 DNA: TGTGCCAGCAGCTTGGATCTGGGTTTATCCTACAATGAGCAGTTCTTC. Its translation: CASSLDLGLSYNEQFF.

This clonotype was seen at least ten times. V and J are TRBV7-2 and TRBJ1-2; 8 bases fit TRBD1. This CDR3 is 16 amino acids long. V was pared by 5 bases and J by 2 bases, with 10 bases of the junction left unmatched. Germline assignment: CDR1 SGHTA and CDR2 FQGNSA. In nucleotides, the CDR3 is TGTGCCAGCAGCCAAATAGCAGGACAGGGCAACTATGGCTACACCTTC. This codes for CASSQIAGQGNYGYTF.

The CDR3 coding sequence is TGTGCCAGCAGCCCAAGGGGGGACAGGGTCTACGAGCAGTACTTC. Translated: CASSPRGDRVYEQYF. The rearrangement uses TRBV12-3 or TRBV12-4 and TRBJ2-7, with 9 bases lining up with TRBD1. The CDR3 covers 15 residues. After removal of 6 bases from V and 3 bases from J, the junction contained 9 bases not matched to a gene.

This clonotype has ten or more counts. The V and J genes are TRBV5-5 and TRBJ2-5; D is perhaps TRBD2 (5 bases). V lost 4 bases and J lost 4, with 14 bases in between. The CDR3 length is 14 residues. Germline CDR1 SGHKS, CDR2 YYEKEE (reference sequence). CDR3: CASSPPPEGETQYF. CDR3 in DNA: TGTGCCAGCAGCCCCCCCCCCGAGGGAGAGACCCAGTACTTC.

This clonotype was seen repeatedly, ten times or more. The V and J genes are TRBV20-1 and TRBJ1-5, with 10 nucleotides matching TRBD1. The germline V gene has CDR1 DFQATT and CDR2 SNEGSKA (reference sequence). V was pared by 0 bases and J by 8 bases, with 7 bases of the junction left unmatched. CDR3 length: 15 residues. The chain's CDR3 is CSARDLSGTGEPQHF. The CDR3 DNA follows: TGCAGTGCTAGAGATCTTAGTGGGACAGGGGAGCCCCAGCATTTT.

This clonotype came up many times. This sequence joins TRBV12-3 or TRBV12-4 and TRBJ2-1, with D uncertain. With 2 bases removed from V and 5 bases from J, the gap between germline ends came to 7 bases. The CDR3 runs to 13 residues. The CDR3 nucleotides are TGTGCCAGCAGTTTATCCCGTGACAATGAGCAGTTCTTC. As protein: CASSLSRDNEQFF.

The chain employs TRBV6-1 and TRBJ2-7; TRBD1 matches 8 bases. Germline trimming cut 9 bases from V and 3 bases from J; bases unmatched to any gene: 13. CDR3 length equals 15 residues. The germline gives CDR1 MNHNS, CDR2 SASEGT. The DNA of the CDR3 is TGTGCCAGTTTCCCTACAACAGGGGGTATCTACGAGCAGTACTTC. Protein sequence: CASFPTTGGIYEQYF.

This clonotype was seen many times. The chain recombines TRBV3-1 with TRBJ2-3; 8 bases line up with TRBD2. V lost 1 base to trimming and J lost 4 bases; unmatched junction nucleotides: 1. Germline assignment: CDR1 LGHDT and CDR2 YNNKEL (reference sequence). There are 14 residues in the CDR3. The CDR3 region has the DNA TGTGCCAGCAGCCAAGGACTAGCGTCAGATACGCAGTATTTT. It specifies CASSQGLASDTQYF.

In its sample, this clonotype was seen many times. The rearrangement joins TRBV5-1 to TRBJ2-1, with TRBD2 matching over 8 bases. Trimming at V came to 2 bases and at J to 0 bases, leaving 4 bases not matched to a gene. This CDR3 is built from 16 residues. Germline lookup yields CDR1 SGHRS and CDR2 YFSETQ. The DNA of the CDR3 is TGCGCCAGCAGCTTCAATAGCGGGAACTCCTACAATGAGCAGTTCTTC. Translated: CASSFNSGNSYNEQFF.

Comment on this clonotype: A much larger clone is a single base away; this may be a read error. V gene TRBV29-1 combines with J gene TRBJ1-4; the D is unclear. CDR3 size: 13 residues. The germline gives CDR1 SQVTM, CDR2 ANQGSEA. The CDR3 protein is CGVGLLMNEKLFF. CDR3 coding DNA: TGCGGCGTTGGGCTTCTTATGAATGAAAAACTGTTTTTT.

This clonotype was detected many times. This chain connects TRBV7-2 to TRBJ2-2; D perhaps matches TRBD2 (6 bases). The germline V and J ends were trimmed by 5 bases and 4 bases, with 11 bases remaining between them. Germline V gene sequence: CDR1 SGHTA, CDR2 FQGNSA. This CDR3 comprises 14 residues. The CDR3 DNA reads TGTGCCAGCAGCCGGGGAGGTGGCACCGGGGAGCTGTTTTTT. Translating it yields CASSRGGGTGELFF.